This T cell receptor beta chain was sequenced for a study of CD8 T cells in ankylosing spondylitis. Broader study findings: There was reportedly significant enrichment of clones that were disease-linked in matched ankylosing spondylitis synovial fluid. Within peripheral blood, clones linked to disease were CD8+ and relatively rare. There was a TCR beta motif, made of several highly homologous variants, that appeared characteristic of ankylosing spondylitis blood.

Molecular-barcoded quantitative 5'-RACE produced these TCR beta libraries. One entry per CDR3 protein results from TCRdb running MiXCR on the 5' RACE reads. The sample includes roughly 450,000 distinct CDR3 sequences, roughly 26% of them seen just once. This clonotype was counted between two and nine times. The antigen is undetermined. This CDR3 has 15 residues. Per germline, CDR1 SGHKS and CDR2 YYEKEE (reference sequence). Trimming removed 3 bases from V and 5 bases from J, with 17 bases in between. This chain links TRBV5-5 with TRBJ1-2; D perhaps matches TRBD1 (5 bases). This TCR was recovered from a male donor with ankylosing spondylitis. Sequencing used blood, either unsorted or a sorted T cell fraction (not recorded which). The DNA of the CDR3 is TGTGCCAGCAGCTCAGGACACTCCACGTCTTATGGCTACACCTTC. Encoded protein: CASSSGHSTSYGYTF.